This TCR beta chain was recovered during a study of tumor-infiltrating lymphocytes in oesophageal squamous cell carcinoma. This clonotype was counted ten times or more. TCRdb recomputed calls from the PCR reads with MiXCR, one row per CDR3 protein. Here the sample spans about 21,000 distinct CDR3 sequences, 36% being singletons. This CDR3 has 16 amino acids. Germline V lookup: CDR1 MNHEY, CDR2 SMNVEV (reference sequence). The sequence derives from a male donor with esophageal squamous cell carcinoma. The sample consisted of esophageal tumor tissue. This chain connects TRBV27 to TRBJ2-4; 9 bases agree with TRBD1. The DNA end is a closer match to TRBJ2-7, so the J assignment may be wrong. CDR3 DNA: TGTGCCAGCAGTTTGGGGGGACAGGGAGTCTGGGACGAGCAGTACTTC. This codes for CASSLGGQGVWDEQYF.